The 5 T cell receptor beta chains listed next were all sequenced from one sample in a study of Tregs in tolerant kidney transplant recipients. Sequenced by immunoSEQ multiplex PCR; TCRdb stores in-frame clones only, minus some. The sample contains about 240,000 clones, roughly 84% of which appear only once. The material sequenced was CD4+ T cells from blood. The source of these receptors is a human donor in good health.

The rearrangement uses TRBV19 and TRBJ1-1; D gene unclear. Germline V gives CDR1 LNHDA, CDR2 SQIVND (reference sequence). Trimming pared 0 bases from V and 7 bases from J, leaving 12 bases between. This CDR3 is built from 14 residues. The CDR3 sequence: CASSIEAGLGEAFF. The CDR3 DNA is TGTGCCAGTAGTATAGAAGCAGGCCTCGGTGAAGCTTTCTTT.

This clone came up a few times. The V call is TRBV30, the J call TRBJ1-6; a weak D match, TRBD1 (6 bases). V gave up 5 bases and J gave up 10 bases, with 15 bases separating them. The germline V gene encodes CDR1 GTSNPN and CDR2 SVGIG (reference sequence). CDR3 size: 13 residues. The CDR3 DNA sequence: TGTGCCTGGGGTATAACAGGGAACTCACCCCTCCACTTT. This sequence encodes CAWGITGNSPLHF.

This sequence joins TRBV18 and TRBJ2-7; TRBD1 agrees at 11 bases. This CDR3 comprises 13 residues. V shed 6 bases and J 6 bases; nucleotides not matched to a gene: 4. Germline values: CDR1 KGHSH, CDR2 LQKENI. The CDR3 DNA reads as TGTGCCAGCTCCCCCGGGACAGGGGGCGAGCAGTACTTC. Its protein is CASSPGTGGEQYF.

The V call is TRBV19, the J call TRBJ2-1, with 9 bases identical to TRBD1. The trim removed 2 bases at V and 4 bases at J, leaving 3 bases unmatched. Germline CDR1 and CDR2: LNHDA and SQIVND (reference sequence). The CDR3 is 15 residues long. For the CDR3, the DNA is TGTGCCAGTAGTATAAGGGGACAGGGATACAATGAGCAGTTCTTC. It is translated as CASSIRGQGYNEQFF.

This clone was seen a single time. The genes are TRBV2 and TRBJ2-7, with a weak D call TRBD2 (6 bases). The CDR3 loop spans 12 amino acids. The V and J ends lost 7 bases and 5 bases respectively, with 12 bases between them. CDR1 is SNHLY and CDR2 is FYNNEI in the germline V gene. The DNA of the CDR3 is TGTGCCAGCAAGCGCGGGACCGACGAGCAGTACTTC. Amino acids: CASKRGTDEQYF.